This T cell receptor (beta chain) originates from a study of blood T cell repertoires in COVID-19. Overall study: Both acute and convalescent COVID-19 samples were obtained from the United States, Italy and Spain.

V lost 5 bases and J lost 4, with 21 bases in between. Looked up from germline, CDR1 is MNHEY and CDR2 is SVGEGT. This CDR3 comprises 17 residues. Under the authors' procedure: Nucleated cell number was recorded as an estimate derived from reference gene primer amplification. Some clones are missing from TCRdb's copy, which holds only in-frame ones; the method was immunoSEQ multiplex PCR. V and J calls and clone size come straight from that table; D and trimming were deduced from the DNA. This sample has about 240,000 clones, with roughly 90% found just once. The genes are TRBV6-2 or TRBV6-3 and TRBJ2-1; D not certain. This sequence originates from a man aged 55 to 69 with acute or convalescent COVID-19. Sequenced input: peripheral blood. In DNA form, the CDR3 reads TGTGCCAGCAGTACAGCCTATAACACCTTACCTTACAATGAGCAGTTCTTC. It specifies CASSTAYNTLPYNEQFF.